These 14 T cell receptor beta chains share one sample of origin, sequenced in a study of Graves' ophthalmopathy and Graves' hyperthyroidism. RNA transcripts yielded amplified TCR beta CDR3 regions. First-round RT-PCR relied on HTBI primers, and a second-round multiplex PCR came next. TCRdb itself ran the multiplex PCR reads through MiXCR, one entry per CDR3 protein. Found here are around 670,000 distinct CDR3 sequences, roughly 41% of them singletons; the top ten hold roughly 46%. The sequencing input was peripheral blood. These TCRs come from an adult man with Graves' ophthalmopathy.

This clonotype was detected a few times. Possible read error: a much larger clone is one base away. V is TRBV2 and J is TRBJ1-1; D gene uncertain. There are 14 residues in the CDR3. Trimming removed 4 bases at V and 3 bases at J, with 12 bases between. The germline CDR1 and CDR2 sequences are SNHLY and FYNNEI. This CDR3 is CASSGRSVDTEAFF. The CDR3 nucleotides are TGTGCCAGCAGTGGACGAAGTGTCGACACTGAAGCTTTCTTT.

This CDR3 reads CSAGDRGRETQYF. DNA for the CDR3: TGCAGTGCTGGGGACAGGGGACGGGAGACCCAGTACTTC. The chain links TRBV20-1 to TRBJ2-5; 10 nucleotides align to TRBD1. The germline V gene encodes CDR1 DFQATT and CDR2 SNEGSKA (reference sequence). CDR3 length: 13 amino acids. Trimming at V came to 5 bases and at J to 5 bases, leaving 5 bases not matched to a gene.

The J gene is TRBJ2-7, the V gene TRBV5-5, with TRBD2 matching over 12 bases. The CDR3 is made up of 16 amino acids. V trimming: 5 bases; J trimming: 6 bases; junction bases outside the gene matches: 12. Germline lookup yields CDR1 SGHKS and CDR2 YYEKEE (reference sequence). CDR3 region: CASRPWTSGISGEQYF. DNA of the CDR3: TGTGCCAGCAGGCCTTGGACTAGCGGGATTTCAGGCGAGCAGTACTTC.

In its sample, this clonotype was seen a few times. At one end, the junction sequence differs from germline, possibly due to a read error. The V call is TRBV7-9, the J call TRBJ2-7; 8 nucleotides agree with TRBD1. The length of the CDR3 is 15 residues. The germline gives CDR1 SEHNR, CDR2 FQNEAQ (reference sequence). CDR3 DNA sequence: TGCGCCAGCAGCAGTCGGGACAGGTTAAACGACGAGCAGTACTTC. The encoded protein is CASSSRDRLNDEQYF.

On this clonotype itself: One end of the junction varies from germline; a read error may be responsible. For the CDR3, the DNA is TGTGCCAGCAGACCGGGTGGGAGCCGGGACGGTCTACTTTTC. It translates to CASRPGGSRDGLLF. The rearrangement uses TRBV12-3 or TRBV12-4 and TRBJ2-7; the D call may be TRBD1 or TRBD2 (5 bases each). CDR3 length equals 14 residues.

The J gene is TRBJ2-7, the V gene TRBV11-2; 7 nucleotides align to TRBD2. The ends lost 1 base at V and 0 bases at J; junction bases unmatched: 9. This CDR3 comprises 17 residues. Germline V lookup: CDR1 SGHAT, CDR2 FQNNGV. The CDR3 coding sequence is TGTGCCAGCAGCTTAGTAAGGGCTAGCGGTAGCTCCTACGAGCAGTACTTC. This encodes CASSLVRASGSSYEQYF.

This clonotype came up a few times. V gene TRBV9 combines with J gene TRBJ2-7; D is unclear. Germline loops: CDR1 SGDLS, CDR2 YYNGEE. Trimming removed 5 bases from V and 5 bases from J, with 17 bases in between. The length of the CDR3 is 14 residues. CDR3: CASSFTDTADEQYF. CDR3 nucleotide sequence: TGTGCCAGCAGTTTCACCGACACGGCTGACGAGCAGTACTTC.

A few counts support this clonotype. This chain connects TRBV19 to TRBJ2-7, with 11 bases matching TRBD1. This CDR3 has 14 amino acids. V lost 6 bases and J lost 12; bases outside the gene matches: 13. The germline gives CDR1 LNHDA, CDR2 SQIVND (reference sequence). Here the CDR3 reads CASRLGQGAGAMYF. CDR3 nucleotide sequence: TGTGCCAGTAGGCTCGGACAGGGGGCGGGCGCGATGTACTTC.

This clonotype was picked up many times. J is TRBJ1-6 and V is TRBV12-3 or TRBV12-4, with TRBD1 matching over 9 bases. The V and J ends lost 8 bases and 11 bases, in that order; junction bases with no gene match: 7. The CDR3 is made up of 13 amino acids. The CDR3 region is CASQSQGAAPLHF. As DNA, the CDR3 is TGTGCCAGCCAGTCACAGGGGGCCGCACCCCTCCACTTT.

As concerns this clonotype: Germline and junction disagree at one end, which may indicate a read error. The gene calls are TRBV19 and TRBJ1-2; 10 bases map to TRBD1. The CDR3 contains 14 residues. CDR1 is LNHDA and CDR2 is SQIVND in the germline V gene (reference sequence). The chain's CDR3 is CASSLRQGANGYTF. The CDR3 region has the DNA TGCGCCAGCAGCCTTCGACAGGGGGCTAATGGCTACACCTTC.

This clonotype appeared many times. This rearrangement joins TRBV29-1 to TRBJ2-5, with D perhaps matching TRBD1 (5 bases). Germline lookup yields CDR1 SQVTM and CDR2 ANQGSEA. V shed 6 bases and J shed 0 bases, with 20 bases lying between them. The CDR3 runs 16 residues. The CDR3 bases are TGCAGCGTCCCTAGGGGCGCAGGCACGTACCAAGAGACCCAGTACTTC. Translating it yields CSVPRGAGTYQETQYF.

This clonotype was recorded many times. This chain uses TRBV29-1 with TRBJ2-5; TRBD2 might be the D (6 bases). V was shortened by 1 base and J by 3 bases, with 15 bases between the two germline ends. The CDR3 spans 15 residues. CDR1 and CDR2 (germline): SQVTM, ANQGSEA. The CDR3 DNA reads TGCAGCGTTGAAGTTGTACGGGGGACCAAAGAGACCCAGTACTTC. Amino acid sequence: CSVEVVRGTKETQYF.

This clonotype has a handful of counts. The chain is built from TRBV19 and TRBJ1-6; D uncertain. The V and J ends lost 3 bases and 7 bases respectively, with 13 bases between them. The germline CDR1 and CDR2 sequences are LNHDA and SQIVND (reference sequence). CDR3 length equals 15 residues. In DNA form, the CDR3 reads TGTGCCAGTAGTATGCGCCGGGTCCAGAATTCACCCCTCCACTTT. It translates to CASSMRRVQNSPLHF.

This chain connects TRBV20-1 to TRBJ1-2; D unresolved. V was cut by 5 bases and J by 7 bases, with 11 bases left in between. The CDR3 contains 11 residues. Germline V lookup: CDR1 DFQATT, CDR2 SNEGSKA (reference sequence). The CDR3 DNA reads as TGCAGTGCTCGTAGATTCGCTGGCTACACCTTC. Its translation: CSARRFAGYTF.